The subject of this entry is one T cell receptor beta chain. Only in-frame clones appear in the TCRdb table, and some are missing; sequencing was by immunoSEQ multiplex PCR. The data contain approximately 99,000 clones, around 95% of them seen just once; the ten biggest clones take up 0.2% to 0.25%. CDR3 length: 13 amino acids. The V end was cut by 8 bases, the J end by 3 bases, with 13 bases between. Germline V gives CDR1 MNHNY, CDR2 SVGAGI (reference sequence). This entry is derived from a study of technical replicates of blood from a few donors. The sample taken for sequencing was T cells isolated from PBMCs. This receptor was obtained from a human donor in good health. The V and J genes are TRBV6-6 and TRBJ2-5; no firm D call. CDR3 amino acids: CASGPGLEETQYF. CDR3 bases: TGTGCCAGCGGTCCAGGTCTGGAAGAGACCCAGTACTTC.